The TCR beta chain described here comes from a study of control samples from healthy donors and cancer patients. Produced via immunoSEQ multiplex PCR; TCRdb's table is partial and in-frame only. The sample lists 150,000 to 200,000 clones; nearly 90% were seen once. The CDR3 runs to 15 residues. Trimming took 6 bases from V and 6 from J; bases not matched to a gene: 11. Germline-derived CDR1 and CDR2 are MDHEN and SYDVKM. The chain uses TRBV28 and TRBJ1-5, with 7 bases that match TRBD1. This receptor was identified in a woman aged 50 to 65 in good health. Sequenced input: blood. CDR3 in amino acids: CASRGGGGRGQPQHF. In DNA form, the CDR3 reads TGTGCCAGCAGGGGCGGAGGGGGCCGGGGTCAGCCCCAGCATTTT.